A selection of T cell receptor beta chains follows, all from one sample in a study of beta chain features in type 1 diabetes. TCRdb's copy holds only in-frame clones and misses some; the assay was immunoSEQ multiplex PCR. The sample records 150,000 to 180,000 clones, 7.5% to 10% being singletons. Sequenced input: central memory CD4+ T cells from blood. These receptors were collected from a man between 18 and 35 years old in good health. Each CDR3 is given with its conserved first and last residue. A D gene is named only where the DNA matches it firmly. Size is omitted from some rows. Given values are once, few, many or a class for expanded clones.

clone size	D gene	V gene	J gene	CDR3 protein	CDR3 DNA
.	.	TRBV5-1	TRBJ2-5	CASSPGAGSKETQYF	TGCGCCAGCTCACCAGGGGCAGGGTCTAAGGAGACCCAGTACTTC
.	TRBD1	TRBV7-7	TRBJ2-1	CASSSGLGQGGHEQFF	TGTGCTAGCAGCTCAGGCCTCGGACAGGGGGGCCATGAGCAGTTCTTC
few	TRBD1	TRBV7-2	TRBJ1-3	CASSLVPTGAGNTIYF	TGTGCCAGCAGCTTAGTTCCGACAGGGGCTGGAAACACCATATATTTT
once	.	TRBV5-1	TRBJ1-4	CASSSAARVDEKLFF	TGCGCCAGCAGCTCGGCGGCGAGGGTGGATGAAAAACTGTTTTTT
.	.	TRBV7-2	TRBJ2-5	CASSFAETQYF	TGTGCCAGCAGCTTTGCGGAGACCCAGTACTTC
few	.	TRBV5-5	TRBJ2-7	CASSLASGLTYEQYF	TGTGCCAGCAGCTTGGCAAGCGGGTTAACCTACGAGCAGTACTTC
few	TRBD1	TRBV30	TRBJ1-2	CAWRLQGDYGYTF	TGTGCCTGGAGGCTACAGGGGGACTATGGCTACACCTTC
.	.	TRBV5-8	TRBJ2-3	CASSGGTDASTDTQYF	TGTGCCAGCAGCGGAGGGACAGACGCTAGCACAGATACGCAGTATTTT
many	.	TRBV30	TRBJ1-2	CAQTASGDGYTF	TGTGCCCAGACCGCTTCAGGGGATGGCTACACCTTC
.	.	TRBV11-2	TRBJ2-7	CASSRGPKSYEQYF	TGTGCCAGCAGCCGCGGTCCAAAGAGCTACGAGCAGTACTTC
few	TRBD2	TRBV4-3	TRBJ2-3	CASSQRTSGAGDTQYF	TGCGCCAGCAGCCAACGTACTAGCGGGGCAGGAGATACGCAGTATTTT
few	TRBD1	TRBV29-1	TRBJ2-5	CSVEGGTGGGETQYF	TGCAGCGTTGAAGGAGGGACAGGGGGAGGGGAGACCCAGTACTTC
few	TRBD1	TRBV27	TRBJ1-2	CASSDRDRGPYGYTF	TGTGCCAGCAGTGACCGGGACAGGGGGCCCTATGGCTACACCTTC
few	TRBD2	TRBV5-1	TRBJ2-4	CASSPSTPGLAGLAKNIQYF	TGCGCCAGCAGCCCATCGACACCGGGACTAGCGGGACTAGCCAAAAACATTCAGTACTTC
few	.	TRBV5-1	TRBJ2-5	CASSPTTQYQQYF	TGCGCCAGCAGCCCCACAACCCAGTATCAGCAGTACTTC
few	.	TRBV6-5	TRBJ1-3	CASSPNINTIYF	TGTGCCAGCAGCCCAAACATCAACACCATATATTTT
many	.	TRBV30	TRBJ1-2	CAWSVGGHDGYTF	TGTGCCTGGAGTGTAGGTGGACACGATGGCTACACCTTC
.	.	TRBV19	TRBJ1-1	CASSFQQGWTEAFF	TGTGCCAGTAGTTTCCAACAGGGTTGGACTGAAGCTTTCTTT
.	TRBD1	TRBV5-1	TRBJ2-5	CASSPSEYRGLETQYF	TGCGCCAGCAGCCCTAGTGAGTACAGGGGGCTGGAGACCCAGTACTTC
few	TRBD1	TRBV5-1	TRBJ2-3	CASSLVGQGRSADTQYF	TGCGCCAGCAGCTTGGTTGGACAGGGGAGGAGCGCAGATACGCAGTATTTT
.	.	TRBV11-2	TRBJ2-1	CASSLEDYPSSYNEQFF	TGTGCCAGCAGCTTAGAAGACTACCCTAGCTCCTACAATGAGCAGTTCTTC
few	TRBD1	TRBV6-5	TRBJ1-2	CASRATGGGGYTF	TGTGCCAGCAGAGCAACAGGGGGAGGAGGCTACACCTTC
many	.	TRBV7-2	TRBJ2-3	CASSHTGGDTQYF	TGTGCCAGCAGCCACACAGGTGGAGATACGCAGTATTTT
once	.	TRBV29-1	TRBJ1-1	CSANRDWNTEAFF	TGCAGCGCTAACCGGGACTGGAACACTGAAGCTTTCTTT
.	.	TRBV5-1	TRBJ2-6	CASSSSGDANVLTF	TGCGCCAGCAGCTCCTCGGGGGATGCCAACGTCCTGACTTTC
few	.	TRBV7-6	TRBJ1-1	CASAIFMNTEAFF	TGTGCCAGCGCGATATTTATGAACACTGAAGCTTTCTTT
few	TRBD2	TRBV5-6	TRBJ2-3	CASSSITGGRTDTQYF	TGTGCCAGCAGCTCCATAACGGGAGGTAGGACAGATACGCAGTATTTT
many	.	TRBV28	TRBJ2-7	CASLTSLGEQYF	TGTGCCAGCCTGACTAGTTTGGGCGAGCAGTACTTC
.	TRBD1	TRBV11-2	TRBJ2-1	CASSLGTGQTNEQFF	TGTGCCAGCAGCTTGGGGACGGGACAGACCAATGAGCAGTTCTTC
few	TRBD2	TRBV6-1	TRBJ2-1	CASAPGLVNEQFF	TGTGCCAGCGCGCCGGGACTAGTTAATGAGCAGTTCTTC
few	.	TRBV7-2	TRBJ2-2	CASSLALATGELFF	TGTGCCAGCAGCTTAGCCCTGGCCACCGGGGAGCTGTTTTTT
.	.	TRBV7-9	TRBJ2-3	CASSPRSPNTDTQYF	TGTGCCAGCAGCCCTAGGAGCCCAAACACAGATACGCAGTATTTT
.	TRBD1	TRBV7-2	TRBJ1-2	CASRGSTGDAGYGYTF	TGTGCCAGCAGAGGATCGACAGGGGATGCTGGCTATGGCTACACCTTC
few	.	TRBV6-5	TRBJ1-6	CASSPGSSYNSPLHF	TGTGCCAGCAGTCCTGGGAGCTCCTATAATTCACCCCTCCACTTT
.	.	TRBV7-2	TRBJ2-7	CASSFLRGKSSGEQYF	TGTGCCAGCAGCTTTCTCCGGGGAAAAAGCTCGGGCGAGCAGTACTTC
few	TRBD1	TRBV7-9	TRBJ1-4	CANSDRGGEKLFF	TGTGCCAACTCGGACAGGGGCGGAGAAAAACTGTTTTTT
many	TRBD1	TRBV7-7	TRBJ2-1	CASSRQGAEGDEQFF	TGTGCCAGCAGCCGTCAGGGGGCCGAGGGCGATGAGCAGTTCTTC
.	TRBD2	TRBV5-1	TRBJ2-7	CASSLGSGGQYEQYF	TGCGCCAGCAGCTTGGGCAGCGGGGGCCAGTACGAGCAGTACTTC
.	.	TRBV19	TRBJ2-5	CASSMWAWMEEETQYF	TGTGCCAGTAGTATGTGGGCGTGGATGGAAGAAGAGACCCAGTACTTC
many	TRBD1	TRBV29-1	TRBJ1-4	CSVLGDRSNEKLFF	TGCAGCGTCCTTGGGGACAGGTCGAATGAAAAACTGTTTTTT
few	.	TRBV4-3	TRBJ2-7	CASSQDVGRESYEQYF	TGCGCCAGCAGCCAAGATGTTGGCAGGGAATCCTACGAGCAGTACTTC
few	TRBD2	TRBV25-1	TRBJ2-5	CASSASLAGEETQYF	TGTGCCAGCAGTGCGAGTCTAGCGGGAGAAGAGACCCAGTACTTC
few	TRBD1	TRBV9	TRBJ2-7	CASSGWTGTREQYF	TGTGCCAGCAGCGGGTGGACAGGGACTCGCGAGCAGTACTTC
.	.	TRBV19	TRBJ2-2	CASNGGFTGELFF	TGTGCCAGTAACGGAGGATTCACCGGGGAGCTGTTTTTT
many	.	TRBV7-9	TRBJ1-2	CASSSRGAYGYTF	TGTGCCAGCAGCTCACGCGGGGCCTATGGCTACACCTTC
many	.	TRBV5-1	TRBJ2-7	CASSLTAHEQYF	TGCGCCAGCAGCTTGACTGCGCACGAGCAGTACTTC
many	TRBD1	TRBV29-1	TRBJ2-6	CSVVGTGGSGANVLTF	TGCAGCGTTGTGGGGACAGGGGGCTCTGGGGCCAACGTCCTGACTTTC
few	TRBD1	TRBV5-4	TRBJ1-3	CASSLPGGNEPYF	TGTGCCAGCAGCCTACCAGGGGGGAACGAACCATATTTT
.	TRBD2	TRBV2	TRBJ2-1	CASSEIPFLAGGDQFF	TGTGCCAGCAGTGAAATCCCCTTCCTAGCGGGGGGGGATCAGTTCTTC
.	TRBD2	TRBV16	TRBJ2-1	CASSQSPGLAGGTYNEQFF	TGTGCCAGCAGCCAATCCCCGGGACTAGCGGGGGGCACCTACAATGAGCAGTTCTTC
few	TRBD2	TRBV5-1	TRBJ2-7	CASSKLAVPYEQYF	TGCGCCAGCAGCAAGCTAGCGGTACCTTACGAGCAGTACTTC
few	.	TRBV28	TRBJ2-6	CASYISGANVLTF	TGTGCCAGCTACATCTCTGGGGCCAACGTCCTGACTTTC
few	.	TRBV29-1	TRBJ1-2	CSVGREDGYTF	TGCAGCGTTGGCAGGGAGGATGGCTACACCTTC
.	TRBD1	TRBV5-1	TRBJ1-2	CASSSTGGVYGYTF	TGCGCCAGCAGCTCTACAGGGGGCGTCTATGGCTACACCTTC
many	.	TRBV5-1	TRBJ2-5	CASSLNTQETQYF	TGCGCCAGCAGCTTGAACACCCAAGAGACCCAGTACTTC
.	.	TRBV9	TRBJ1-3	CASSVDARAPTISGNTIYF	TGTGCCAGCAGCGTAGATGCGCGCGCGCCAACTATCTCTGGAAACACCATATATTTT
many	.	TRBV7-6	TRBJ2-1	CASRGDNEQFF	TGTGCCAGCAGGGGCGACAATGAGCAGTTCTTC
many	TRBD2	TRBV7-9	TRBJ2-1	CASAEGLEYNEQFF	TGTGCCAGCGCAGAGGGACTAGAATACAATGAGCAGTTCTTC
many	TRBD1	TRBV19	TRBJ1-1	CASRLQGASTEAFF	TGTGCCAGCCGCCTCCAGGGGGCGAGCACTGAAGCTTTCTTT
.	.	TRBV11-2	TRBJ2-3	CASSSLFGPGDTQYF	TGTGCCAGCAGCTCCCTTTTTGGGCCGGGGGATACGCAGTATTTT